Below are 8 T cell receptor beta chains sequenced from a single sample in a study of monozygotic twins with inflammatory bowel disease. TCRdb reanalyzed the 5' RACE reads, giving one entry per CDR3 protein sequence and no DNA. The table lists 110,000 to 150,000 distinct CDR3 sequences, with approximately 1.2% in the top ten. The sequenced sample was blood. The receptor set was obtained from a human donor with ulcerative colitis or Crohn's disease, or a healthy co-twin of an affected twin (not recorded which).

The chain employs TRBV20-1 and TRBJ2-7. Looked up from germline, CDR1 is DFQATT and CDR2 is SNEGSKA (reference sequence). There are 14 residues in the CDR3. CDR3 sequence: CSARKGGAPDEQYF.

The V and J genes are TRBV5-6 and TRBJ2-7. Germline V gives CDR1 SGHDT, CDR2 YYEEEE. The CDR3 runs to 14 residues. The CDR3 here is CASSLRGGPDEQYF.

The J gene is TRBJ1-1, the V gene TRBV30. This CDR3 has 13 residues. Looked up from germline, CDR1 is GTSNPN and CDR2 is SVGIG (reference sequence). The CDR3 here is CAWSATGNTEAFF.

The V and J genes are TRBV6-4 and TRBJ2-3. This CDR3 region has 13 residues. Germline assignment: CDR1 MRHNA and CDR2 SNTAGT. CDR3 residues: CASRDRHTDTQYF.

The chain recombines TRBV6-1 with TRBJ2-7; TCRdb names TRBD2, which stays unverified in the absence of DNA. The CDR3 extends over 14 amino acids. The germline gives CDR1 MNHNS, CDR2 SASEGT. The CDR3 sequence: CASRGLATSYEQYF.

This chain uses TRBV29-1 with TRBJ2-1; there is no DNA to check the TCRdb D call of TRBD1. The CDR3 is 13 amino acids. Germline loops: CDR1 SQVTM, CDR2 ANQGSEA. CDR3 amino acids: CSVALSARGEQFF.

V and J are TRBV19 and TRBJ1-5. The length of the CDR3 is 15 residues. The germline V gene encodes CDR1 LNHDA and CDR2 SQIVND (reference sequence). The CDR3 reads CASISKTVHNQPQHF.

The chain carries TRBV28 and TRBJ2-7; TCRdb indicates TRBD2, and absent DNA this call remains unverified. Germline values: CDR1 MDHEN, CDR2 SYDVKM. The CDR3 has 14 residues. CDR3 protein: CASSISLAAYEQYF. The whole variable domain, remainder taken from reference TRBV28 and TRBJ2-7, is DVKVTQSSRYLVKRTGEKVFLECVQDMDHENMFWYRQDPGLGLRLIYFSYDVKMKEKGDIPEGYSVSREKKERFSLILESASTNQTSMYLCASSISLAAYEQYFGPGTRLTVT.